A single sample is the source of the 9 T cell receptor beta chains below, sequenced in a study of cytomegalovirus exposure and HLA in healthy donors. The PCR made use of 60 Vbeta and 13 Jbeta primers. The assay was immunoSEQ multiplex PCR, and TCRdb's table has in-frame clones only and misses some. The sample consists of 130,000 to 150,000 clones, roughly 80% of them appearing once. The sample taken for sequencing was PBMCs. The receptors shown here come from a woman between 40 and 55 years old in good health and CMV-seronegative.

CDR3 nucleotide sequence: TGCGCCAGCAGCTTGGGGGGAGGGACAGGGCCGATGAACACTGAAGCTTTCTTT. It is translated as CASSLGGGTGPMNTEAFF. The gene calls are TRBV5-1 and TRBJ1-1; 9 bases agree with TRBD1. V lost 0 bases to trimming and J lost 0 bases; unmatched junction nucleotides: 9. The CDR3 runs 18 residues. The V gene's germline CDR1 is SGHRS and CDR2 YFSETQ.

This clone was counted a single time. V and J are TRBV28 and TRBJ2-7; 10 bases are shared with TRBD1. Losses at the gene ends were 4 bases for V and 5 bases for J; bases not matched to a gene: 5. The V gene's germline CDR1 is MDHEN and CDR2 SYDVKM. CDR3 length equals 14 residues. In DNA, the CDR3 is TGTGCCAGCAGTTCGGGACAGGGGACCCACGAGCAGTACTTC. Translating it yields CASSSGQGTHEQYF.

This clone was seen only once. The chain links TRBV28 to TRBJ1-4, with D uncertain. Trimming cost V 7 bases and J 11 bases, with 17 bases left between them. The CDR3 extends over 13 amino acids. In germline, CDR1 is MDHEN, CDR2 SYDVKM. CDR3 region: CASTQIAVRKLFF. Written as DNA, the CDR3 is TGTGCCAGCACCCAGATCGCGGTGAGGAAACTGTTTTTT.

For this clone: Other DNA sequences within the sample encode an identical CDR3. The V and J genes are TRBV11-3 and TRBJ2-3; TRBD2 aligns across 8 bases. Germline V gene lookup returns CDR1 SGHNT and CDR2 YENEEA. The ends lost 9 bases at V and 4 bases at J; junction bases unmatched: 9. The CDR3 is made up of 14 amino acids. CDR3 in amino acids: CASSLSGAADTQYF. The CDR3 coding sequence is TGTGCCAGTAGCCTTAGCGGGGCGGCAGATACGCAGTATTTT. The variable domain in full, completed from reference TRBV11-3 and TRBJ2-3, reads EAGVVQSPRYKIIEKKQPVAFWCNPISGHNTLYWYLQNLGQGPELLIRYENEEAVDDSQLPKDRFSAERLKGVDSTLKIQPAELGDSAVYLCASSLSGAADTQYFGPGTRLTVL.

The genes are TRBV29-1 and TRBJ2-3, with 7 nucleotides matching TRBD2. There are 15 residues in the CDR3. The V gene end was trimmed by 4 bases and the J gene end by 1 base; junction bases not matched to a gene: 8. Looked up from germline, CDR1 is SQVTM and CDR2 is ANQGSEA. CDR3 sequence reads: CSVGGGWLGTDTQYF. The CDR3 coding sequence is TGCAGCGTTGGGGGGGGGTGGTTGGGCACAGATACGCAGTATTTT.

The rearrangement links TRBV2 to TRBJ2-2; D is unclear. CDR1 is SNHLY and CDR2 is FYNNEI in the germline V gene. V was cut by 3 bases and J by 2 bases, with 7 bases left in between. The CDR3 sequence is 14 residues long. CDR3 sequence: CASSEGRNTGELFF. CDR3 DNA sequence: TGTGCCAGCAGTGAGGGCAGAAACACCGGGGAGCTGTTTTTT.

Comments on this clone: A junction end diverges from the germline sequence, so it may reflect a read error. The rearrangement links TRBV7-9 to TRBJ1-2; D might be TRBD1 (6 bases). The CDR3 extends over 14 amino acids. CDR1 is SEHNR, CDR2 FQNEAQ, per germline (reference sequence). CDR3 DNA: TGTTCCAGCAGCTTAGACAGGCCCCTACAGGGCTACACCTTC. It yields the protein CSSSLDRPLQGYTF.

The chain has TRBV6-1 and TRBJ1-1, with D possibly matching TRBD1 (6 bases). V lost 5 bases and J lost 10, with 11 bases in between. Per germline, CDR1 MNHNS and CDR2 SASEGT. The CDR3 runs to 11 residues. CDR3 DNA: TGTGCCAGCAGTTACAGGGATGTAGCTTTCTTT. Translating it yields CASSYRDVAFF.

The V call is TRBV7-8, the J call TRBJ2-3; D might be TRBD2 (6 bases). Germline assignment: CDR1 SGHVS and CDR2 FQNEAQ. There are 19 residues in the CDR3. The ends were cut back, 5 bases at V and 0 bases at J, with 24 bases in the middle. DNA for the CDR3: TGTGCCAGCAGCCACACCCGGTGGGACTCCCCCTGGAGCACAGATACGCAGTATTTT. It translates to CASSHTRWDSPWSTDTQYF. The full variable domain, rest sourced from reference TRBV7-8 and TRBJ2-3, is GAGVSQSPRYKVAKRGQDVALRCDPISGHVSLFWYQQALGQGPEFLTYFQNEAQLDKSGLPSDRFFAERPEGSVSTLKIQRTQQEDSAVYLCASSHTRWDSPWSTDTQYFGPGTRLTVL.